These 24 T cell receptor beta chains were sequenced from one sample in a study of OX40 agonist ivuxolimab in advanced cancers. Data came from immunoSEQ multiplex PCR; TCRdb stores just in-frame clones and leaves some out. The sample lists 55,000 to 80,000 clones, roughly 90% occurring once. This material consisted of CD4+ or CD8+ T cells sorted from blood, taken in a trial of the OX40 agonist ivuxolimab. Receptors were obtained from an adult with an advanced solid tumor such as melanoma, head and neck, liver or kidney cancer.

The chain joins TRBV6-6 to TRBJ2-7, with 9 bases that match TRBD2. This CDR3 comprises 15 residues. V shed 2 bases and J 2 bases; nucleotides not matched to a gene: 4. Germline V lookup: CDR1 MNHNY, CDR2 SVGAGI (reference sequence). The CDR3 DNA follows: TGTGCCAGCAGTTACACGACTAGCGGAACCTACGAGCAGTACTTC. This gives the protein CASSYTTSGTYEQYF.

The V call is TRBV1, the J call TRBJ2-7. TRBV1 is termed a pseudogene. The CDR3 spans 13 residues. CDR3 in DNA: TGCACCAGCAGGTATGAGCAGATCTACGAGCAGTACTTC. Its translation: CTSRYEQIYEQYF.

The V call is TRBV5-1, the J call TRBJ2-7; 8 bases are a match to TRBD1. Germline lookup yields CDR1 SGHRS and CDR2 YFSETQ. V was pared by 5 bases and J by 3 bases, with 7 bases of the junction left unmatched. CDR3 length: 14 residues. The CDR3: CASSLTGDLYEQYF. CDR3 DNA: TGCGCCAGCAGTCTGACAGGGGATCTCTACGAGCAGTACTTC. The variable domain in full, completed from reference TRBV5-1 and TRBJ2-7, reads KAGVTQTPRYLIKTRGQQVTLSCSPISGHRSVSWYQQTPGQGLQFLFEYFSETQRNKGNFPGRFSGRQFSNSRSEMNVSTLELGDSALYLCASSLTGDLYEQYFGPGTRLTVT.

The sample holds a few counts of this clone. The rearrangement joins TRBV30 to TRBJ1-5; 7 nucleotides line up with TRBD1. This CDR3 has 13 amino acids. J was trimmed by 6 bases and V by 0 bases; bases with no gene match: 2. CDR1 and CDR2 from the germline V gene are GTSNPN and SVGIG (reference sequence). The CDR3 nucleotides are TGTGCCTGGAGTGTACAGGGGATTCAGCCCCAGCATTTT. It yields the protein CAWSVQGIQPQHF.

As DNA, the CDR3 is TGTGCCTGGAGTGTACATGTCATCAGGACAGTTGAAATGAACACTGAAGCTTTCTTT. As protein: CAWSVHVIRTVEMNTEAFF. The genes are TRBV30 and TRBJ1-1; possibly TRBD1 for D (6 bases). The length of the CDR3 is 19 residues. V was clipped by 0 bases and J by 0 bases, with 23 bases between them. Germline V CDR1 and CDR2: GTSNPN, SVGIG (reference sequence).

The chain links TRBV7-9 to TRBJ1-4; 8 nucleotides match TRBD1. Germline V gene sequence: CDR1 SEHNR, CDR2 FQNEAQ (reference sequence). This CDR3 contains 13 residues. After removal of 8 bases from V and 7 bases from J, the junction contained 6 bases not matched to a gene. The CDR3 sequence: CASGQGWGEKLFF. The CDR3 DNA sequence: TGTGCCAGCGGACAGGGATGGGGTGAAAAACTGTTTTTT.

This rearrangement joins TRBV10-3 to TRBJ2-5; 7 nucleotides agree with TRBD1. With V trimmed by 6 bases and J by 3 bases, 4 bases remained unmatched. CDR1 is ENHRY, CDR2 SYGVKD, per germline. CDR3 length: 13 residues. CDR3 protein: CAIRSTGKETQYF. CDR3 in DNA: TGTGCCATCAGATCGACAGGGAAAGAGACCCAGTACTTC.

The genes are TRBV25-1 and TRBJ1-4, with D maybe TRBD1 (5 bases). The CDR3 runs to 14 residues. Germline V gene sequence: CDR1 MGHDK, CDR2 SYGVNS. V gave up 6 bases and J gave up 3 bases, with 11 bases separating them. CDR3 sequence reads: CASRGLGPNEKLFF. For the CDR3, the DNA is TGTGCCAGCAGGGGGTTGGGACCTAATGAAAAACTGTTTTTT.

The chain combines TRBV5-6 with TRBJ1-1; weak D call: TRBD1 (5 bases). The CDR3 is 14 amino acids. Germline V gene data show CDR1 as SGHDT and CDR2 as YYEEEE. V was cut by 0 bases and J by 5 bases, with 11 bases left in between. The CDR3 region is CASSLGSGGTEAFF. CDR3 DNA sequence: TGTGCCAGCAGCTTGGGTTCCGGGGGAACTGAAGCTTTCTTT.

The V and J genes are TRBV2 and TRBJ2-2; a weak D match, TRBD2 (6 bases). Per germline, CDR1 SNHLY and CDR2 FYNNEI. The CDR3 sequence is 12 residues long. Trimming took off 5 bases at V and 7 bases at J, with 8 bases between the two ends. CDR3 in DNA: TGTGCCAGCAGTTCGGACTACGGGGAGCTGTTTTTT. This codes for CASSSDYGELFF.

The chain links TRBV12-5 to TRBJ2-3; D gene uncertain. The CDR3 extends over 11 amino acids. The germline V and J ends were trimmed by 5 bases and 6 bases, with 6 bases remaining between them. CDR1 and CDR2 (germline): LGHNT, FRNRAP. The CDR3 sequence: CASGPVDTQYF. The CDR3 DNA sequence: TGTGCTAGTGGTCCGGTCGATACGCAGTATTTT. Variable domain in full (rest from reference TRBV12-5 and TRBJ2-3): DARVTQTPRHKVTEMGQEVTMRCQPILGHNTVFWYRQTMMQGLELLAYFRNRAPLDDSGMPKDRFSAEMPDATLATLKIQPSEPRDSAVYFCASGPVDTQYFGPGTRLTVL.

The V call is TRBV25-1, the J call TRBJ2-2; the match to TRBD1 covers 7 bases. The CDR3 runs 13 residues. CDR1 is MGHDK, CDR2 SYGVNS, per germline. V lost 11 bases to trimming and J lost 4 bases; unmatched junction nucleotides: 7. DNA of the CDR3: TGTGCCCCGGGTGGGACAGCCACCGGGGAGCTGTTTTTT. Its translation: CAPGGTATGELFF.

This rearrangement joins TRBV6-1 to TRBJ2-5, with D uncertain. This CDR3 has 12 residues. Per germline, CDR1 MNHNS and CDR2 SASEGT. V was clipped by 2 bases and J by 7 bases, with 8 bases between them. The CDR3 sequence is CASSENLGTQYF. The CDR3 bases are TGTGCCAGCAGTGAAAATCTGGGGACCCAGTACTTC.

The CDR3 sequence: CATDRPRVTGELFF. CDR3 bases: TGTGCCACCGACCGGCCCCGGGTGACCGGGGAGCTGTTTTTT. The chain joins TRBV6-6 to TRBJ2-2; D call uncertain. Per germline, CDR1 MNHNY and CDR2 SVGAGI (reference sequence). V gave up 10 bases and J gave up 5 bases, with 17 bases separating them. The CDR3 has 14 residues.

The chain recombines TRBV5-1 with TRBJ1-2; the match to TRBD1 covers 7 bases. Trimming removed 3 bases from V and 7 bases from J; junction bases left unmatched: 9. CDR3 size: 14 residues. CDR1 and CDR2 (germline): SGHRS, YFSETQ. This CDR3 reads CASSSTGETAGYTF. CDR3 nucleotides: TGCGCCAGCAGCTCTACAGGGGAGACGGCTGGCTACACCTTC.

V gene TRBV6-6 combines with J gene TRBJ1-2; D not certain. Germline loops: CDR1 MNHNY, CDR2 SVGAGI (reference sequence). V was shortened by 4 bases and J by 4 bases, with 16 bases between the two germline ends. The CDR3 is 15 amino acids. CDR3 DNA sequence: TGTGCCAGCAGTTCGGTCGGGCAGGTGCTCTATGGCTACACCTTC. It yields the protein CASSSVGQVLYGYTF.

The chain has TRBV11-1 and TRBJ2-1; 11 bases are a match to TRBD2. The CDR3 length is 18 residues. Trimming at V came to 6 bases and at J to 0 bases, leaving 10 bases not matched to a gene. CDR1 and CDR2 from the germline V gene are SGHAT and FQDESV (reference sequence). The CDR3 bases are TGTGCCAGCAGTAAACCTAGCGGGGGGTTAAGCTCCTACAATGAGCAGTTCTTC. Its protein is CASSKPSGGLSSYNEQFF.

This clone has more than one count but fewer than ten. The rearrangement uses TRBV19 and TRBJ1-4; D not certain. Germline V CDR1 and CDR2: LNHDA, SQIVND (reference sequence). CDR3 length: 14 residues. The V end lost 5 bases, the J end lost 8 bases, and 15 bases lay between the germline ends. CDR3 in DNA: TGTGCCAGTAGTTCCGACCTCGCCGTGGAAAAACTGTTTTTT. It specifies CASSSDLAVEKLFF.

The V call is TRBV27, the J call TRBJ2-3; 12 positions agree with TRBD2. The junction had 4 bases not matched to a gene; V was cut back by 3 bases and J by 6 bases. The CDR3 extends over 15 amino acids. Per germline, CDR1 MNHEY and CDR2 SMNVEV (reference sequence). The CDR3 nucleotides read TGTGCCAGCAGTTTCCTAGCGGGGGGGTCGGATACGCAGTATTTT. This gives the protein CASSFLAGGSDTQYF.

The CDR3 spells CASSLMRGGSTGELFF. In DNA form, the CDR3 reads TGTGCCAGCAGCTTGATGCGGGGAGGGAGCACCGGGGAGCTGTTTTTT. The V call is TRBV11-2, the J call TRBJ2-2; 7 bases match TRBD2. The germline V gene encodes CDR1 SGHAT and CDR2 FQNNGV. J was trimmed by 4 bases and V by 3 bases; bases with no gene match: 8. CDR3 length: 16 amino acids.

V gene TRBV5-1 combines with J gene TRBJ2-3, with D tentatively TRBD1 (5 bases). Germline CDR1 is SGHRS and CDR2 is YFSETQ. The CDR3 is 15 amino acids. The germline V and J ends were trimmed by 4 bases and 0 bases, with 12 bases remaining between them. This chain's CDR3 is CASSIDSSSTDTQYF. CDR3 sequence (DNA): TGCGCCAGCAGCATTGACAGTTCGAGCACAGATACGCAGTATTTT.

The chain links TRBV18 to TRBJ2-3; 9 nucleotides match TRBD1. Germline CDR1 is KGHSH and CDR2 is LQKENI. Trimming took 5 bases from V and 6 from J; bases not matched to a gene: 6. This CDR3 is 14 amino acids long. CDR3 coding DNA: TGTGCCAGCTCAACACAGGGGGCGATGGATACGCAGTATTTT. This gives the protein CASSTQGAMDTQYF.

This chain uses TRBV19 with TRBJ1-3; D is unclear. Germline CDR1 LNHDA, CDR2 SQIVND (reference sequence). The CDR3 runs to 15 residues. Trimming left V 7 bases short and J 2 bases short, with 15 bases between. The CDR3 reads CASIPSEETGNTIYF. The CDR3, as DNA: TGTGCCAGTATCCCCTCGGAAGAGACTGGAAACACCATATATTTT. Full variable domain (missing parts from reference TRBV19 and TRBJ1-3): DGGITQSPKYLFRKEGQNVTLSCEQNLNHDAMYWYRQDPGQGLRLIYYSQIVNDFQKGDIAEGYSVSREKKESFPLTVTSAQKNPTAFYLCASIPSEETGNTIYFGEGSWLTVV.

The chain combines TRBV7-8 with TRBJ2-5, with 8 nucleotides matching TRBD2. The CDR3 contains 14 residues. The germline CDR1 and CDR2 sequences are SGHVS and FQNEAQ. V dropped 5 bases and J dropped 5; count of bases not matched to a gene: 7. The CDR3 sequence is CASSTSGGWETQYF. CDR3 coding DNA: TGTGCCAGCAGCACCAGCGGGGGTTGGGAGACCCAGTACTTC.